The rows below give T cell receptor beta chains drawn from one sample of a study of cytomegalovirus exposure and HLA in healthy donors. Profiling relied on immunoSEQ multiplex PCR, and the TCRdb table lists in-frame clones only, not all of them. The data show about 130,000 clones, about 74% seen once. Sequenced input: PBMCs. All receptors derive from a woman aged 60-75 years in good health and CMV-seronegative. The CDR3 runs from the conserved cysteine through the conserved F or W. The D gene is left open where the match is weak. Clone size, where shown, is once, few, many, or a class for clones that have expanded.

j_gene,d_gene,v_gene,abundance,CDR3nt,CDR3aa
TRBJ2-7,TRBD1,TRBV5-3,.,TGTGCCAGAAGCTTATTTTCGACAGGGAAAAACTACGAGCAGTACTTC,CARSLFSTGKNYEQYF
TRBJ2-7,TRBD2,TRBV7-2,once,TGTGCCAGCAGCTTAGTGGGAGGGGAATTCTACGAGCAGTACTTC,CASSLVGGEFYEQYF
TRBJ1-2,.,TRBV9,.,TGTGCCAGCAGCGTCCGGGACATCGGCTATGGCTACACCTTC,CASSVRDIGYGYTF
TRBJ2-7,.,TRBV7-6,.,TGTGCCAGCAGCTTAGTAGTGGCCGGGGTGCACGAGCAGTACTTC,CASSLVVAGVHEQYF
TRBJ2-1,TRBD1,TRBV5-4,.,TGTGCCAGCAGCCAGACAGGGGGCTGGGAGCAGTTCTTC,CASSQTGGWEQFF
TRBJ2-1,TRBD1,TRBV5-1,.,TGCGCCAGCAGCCCCGGACAGGGAAGTTACAATGAGCAGTTCTTC,CASSPGQGSYNEQFF
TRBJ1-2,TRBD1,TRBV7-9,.,TGTGCCAGCAGCTCCCCGACAGGGGGTGGCTACACCTTC,CASSSPTGGGYTF
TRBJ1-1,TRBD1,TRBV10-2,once,TGCGCCAGCAGACCCGATATGACAGGGAAAGACACTGAAGCTTTCTTT,CASRPDMTGKDTEAFF
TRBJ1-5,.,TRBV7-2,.,TGTGCCAGCACCAGGACACCGAATCAGCCCCAGCATTTT,CASTRTPNQPQHF
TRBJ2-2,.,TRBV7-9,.,TGTGCCAGCAGCTTAGCTAGTCAAAACACCGGGGAGCTGTTTTTT,CASSLASQNTGELFF
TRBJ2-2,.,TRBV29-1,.,TGCAGCGGAATCGAGGGAGCTTCGAACACCGGGGAGCTGTTTTTT,CSGIEGASNTGELFF
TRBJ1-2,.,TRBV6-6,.,TGTGCCAGCAGTTACACCGACTTAGCGGATGGCTACACCTTC,CASSYTDLADGYTF
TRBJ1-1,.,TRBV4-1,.,TGCGCCAGCAGCCAAGACAGGAAAAGGCCTGAAGCTTTCTTT,CASSQDRKRPEAFF
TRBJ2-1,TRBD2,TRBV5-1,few,TGCGCCAGCGGCGGACTAGCGGGGGTAATGGCCTACAATGAGCAGTTCTTC,CASGGLAGVMAYNEQFF
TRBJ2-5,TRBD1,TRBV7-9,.,TGTGCCAGCAGCTTAGGGTTCATCGGACAGGGGGAGACCCAGTACTTC,CASSLGFIGQGETQYF
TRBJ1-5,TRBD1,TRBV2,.,TGTGCCACGCACCGGGACAGGGGGCATGGTGGCAATCAGCCCCAGCATTTT,CATHRDRGHGGNQPQHF
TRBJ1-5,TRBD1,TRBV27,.,TGTGCCAGCAGACGACAGGGTTCGGGTCAGCCCCAGCATTTT,CASRRQGSGQPQHF
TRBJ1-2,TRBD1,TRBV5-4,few,TGTGCCAGCAGCCCCCACTGGACAGGCCCCGGCTATGGCTACACCTTC,CASSPHWTGPGYGYTF
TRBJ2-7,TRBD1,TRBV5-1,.,TGCGCCAGCAGAGAGGACAGGGGGAGTCTTGGCGAGCAGTACTTC,CASREDRGSLGEQYF
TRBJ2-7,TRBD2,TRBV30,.,TGTGCCTGGAGCGCTTATACTAGCGGGAGCTCCTACGAGCAGTACTTC,CAWSAYTSGSSYEQYF
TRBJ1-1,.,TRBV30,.,TGTGCCTGGAATATAGGGGACATCCGGAACACTGAAGCTTTCTTT,CAWNIGDIRNTEAFF
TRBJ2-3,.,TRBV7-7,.,TGTGCTAGCAGCCCCGGCAGCTTCGGGACAGATACGCAGTATTTT,CASSPGSFGTDTQYF
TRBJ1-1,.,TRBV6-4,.,TGTGCCAGCAGCGAAGCAGGGCCACATGGGAACACTGAAGCTTTCTTT,CASSEAGPHGNTEAFF
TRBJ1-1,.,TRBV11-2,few,TGTGCCAGCAGCCGCAGCAGGGTTCGAGCTTTCTTT,CASSRSRVRAFF
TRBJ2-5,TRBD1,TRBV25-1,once,TGTGCCAGCAGGTGGCAGGGGGCATCGGAGACCCAGTACTTC,CASRWQGASETQYF
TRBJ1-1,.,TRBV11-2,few,TGTGCCAGCAGCCCGATATTCAGGGGAGACACTGAAGCTTTCTTT,CASSPIFRGDTEAFF
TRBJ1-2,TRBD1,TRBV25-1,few,TGTGCCAGCAGCCGGGACAGGGGGTTTTACACCTTC,CASSRDRGFYTF
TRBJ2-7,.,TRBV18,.,TGTGCCAGCTCACCATTTCTACAGGAGAGCTCCTACGAGCAGTACTTC,CASSPFLQESSYEQYF
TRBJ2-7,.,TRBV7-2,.,TGTGCCAGCAGCCAGACTGGCTACGAGCAGTACTTC,CASSQTGYEQYF
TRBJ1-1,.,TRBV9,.,TGTGCCAGCAGCCCCGAGCCCCTGAACACTGAAGCTTTCTTT,CASSPEPLNTEAFF
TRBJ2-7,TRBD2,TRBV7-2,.,TGTGCCAGCAGCCCCTGGACTAGCGGGATAGGATTATTGCAGTACTTC,CASSPWTSGIGLLQYF
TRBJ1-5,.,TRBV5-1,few,TGCGCCAGCAGCTCCGGGTCCCGGGAGGGGACCCAGCATTTT,CASSSGSREGTQHF
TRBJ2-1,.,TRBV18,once,TGTGCCAGCTCACCTAACAAGGGGTCCTACAATGAGCAGTTCTTC,CASSPNKGSYNEQFF
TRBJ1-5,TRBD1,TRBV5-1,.,TGCGCCAGCAGCTTGGGATCAGGGGGCGCGAGCAATCAGCCCCAGCATTTT,CASSLGSGGASNQPQHF
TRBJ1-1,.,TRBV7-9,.,TGTGCCAGCAGCCCCCTGGCGCGCAGGGGTACTGAAGCTTTCTTT,CASSPLARRGTEAFF
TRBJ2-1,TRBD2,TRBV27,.,TGTGCCAGCACACAGAGGGTTGCGGGGGGGCACAATGAGCAGTTCTTC,CASTQRVAGGHNEQFF
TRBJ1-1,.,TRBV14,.,TGTGCCAGCAGCCCCGGCAGCCGGGAGGCTTTCTTT,CASSPGSREAFF
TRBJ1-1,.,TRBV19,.,TGTGCCAGCATAACTACAATGCTGGGTTCCGCTGAAGCTTTCTTT,CASITTMLGSAEAFF
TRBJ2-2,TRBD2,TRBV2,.,TGTGCCAGCAGTGATTCAGCGGGAGCGGTCACCGGGGAGCTGTTTTTT,CASSDSAGAVTGELFF
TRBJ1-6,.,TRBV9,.,TGTGCCAGCAGCGTAACAGGAACCTCCTATAATTCACCCCTCCACTTT,CASSVTGTSYNSPLHF